The clone carrying this T cell receptor (beta chain) was detected a few times. This record comes from a study of T-cell memory formation after mild COVID-19. The length of the CDR3 is 13 residues. Germline CDR1 SEHNR, CDR2 FQNEAQ (reference sequence). V lost 2 bases to trimming and J lost 2 bases, with 6 bases between them. It was 5'RACE with constant-segment primers that produced the TCR alpha and TCR beta cDNA libraries, which carried sample barcodes and UMIs. TCRdb fed the 5' RACE reads into MiXCR, producing one record per CDR3 protein. The data show some 320,000 distinct CDR3 sequences, roughly an eighth seen once.

J is TRBJ1-1 and V is TRBV7-9; no clear D. The sequence was collected from a man between 18 and 29 years old who had mild COVID-19 (a few samples of this study predate the infection). Cell type and time point are not known. Sequenced input: PBMCs or a T cell subset sorted from them (not recorded which). This chain's CDR3 is CASSLITNTEAFF. The CDR3 DNA reads as TGTGCCAGCAGCTTAATCACCAACACTGAAGCTTTCTTT.